This passage covers 2 T cell receptor beta chains from one sample sequenced in a study of T-cell memory formation after mild COVID-19. From the 5' RACE reads, TCRdb called clonotypes with MiXCR, one entry per CDR3 protein. The sample contains 400,000 to 550,000 distinct CDR3 sequences, around a quarter of which appear only once. Sequencing was carried out using PBMCs or a T cell subset sorted from them (not recorded which). The receptor source for this set is an adult woman who had mild COVID-19 (a few samples of this study predate the infection). Cell type and time point are not known.

The chain links TRBV6-2 or TRBV6-3 to TRBJ2-1; 9 positions agree with TRBD2. CDR1 and CDR2 (germline): MNHEY, SVGEGT. CDR3 length: 15 residues. The V and J ends lost 7 bases and 7 bases, in that order; junction bases with no gene match: 11. For the CDR3, the DNA is TGTGCCAGCATCCCCTGGCGGGGGGGACTGAATGAGCAGTTCTTC. Its protein product is CASIPWRGGLNEQFF.

The V and J genes are TRBV20-1 and TRBJ1-1, with D tentatively TRBD1 (6 bases). V was pared by 0 bases and J by 7 bases, with 12 bases between. This CDR3 contains 13 residues. The germline V gene has CDR1 DFQATT and CDR2 SNEGSKA (reference sequence). This chain's CDR3 is CSAREGGGFEAFF. The CDR3 DNA follows: TGCAGTGCTAGAGAAGGGGGAGGCTTTGAAGCTTTCTTT.